The sequence of this T cell receptor beta chain was determined in a study of somatic mutations in cytotoxic T cells in rheumatoid arthritis. Study overall: There were some V beta antibody-stained T-cell populations flow-sorted at nearly 100% purity, and these included V beta1+ cells sequenced for TCRB. General study results and limits: Increasing age coincided with elevated CD8+ clonality among rheumatoid arthritis patients, though not among healthy controls.

Losses at the gene ends were 4 bases for V and 7 bases for J; bases not matched to a gene: 10. This CDR3 is 14 amino acids long. CDR1 is SGHVS and CDR2 is FNYEAQ in the germline V gene. TCRdb keeps only in-frame clones here, not all; method: immunoSEQ multiplex PCR. In the table there are about 11,000 clones, approximately 84% of which are singletons. This clone has only one observation. Its antigen is still unknown. This chain connects TRBV7-6 to TRBJ2-7; 7 bases are shared with TRBD1. The sequence derives from a woman aged 60-75 years with rheumatoid arthritis. Sample: CD8+ T cells sorted from blood. CDR3 coding DNA: TGTGCCAGCAGCTCCCTTTCAGCAGGGGGAGAGCAGTACTTC. It codes for CASSSLSAGGEQYF.